Below, 24 T cell receptor beta chains from the same sample are listed, as sequenced in a study of blood T cells in healthy people across ages. Primers used in a second PCR of roughly 7 to 11 cycles were a sample-barcoded 5' primer and a J-beta primer mix. TCRdb reprocessed the 5' RACE reads with MiXCR, giving one entry per CDR3 protein. The repertoire holds some 1.5 million distinct CDR3 sequences, with 28% as singletons. The sequencing sample was made of blood. The source is a woman in her 30s in good health.

This clonotype came up a few times. The chain recombines TRBV10-3 with TRBJ2-3; maybe TRBD2 (6 bases). CDR3 length: 13 amino acids. V was trimmed by 8 bases and J by 3 bases, leaving 12 bases between them. Germline assignment: CDR1 ENHRY and CDR2 SYGVKD. The CDR3 reads CAIGAGSTDTQYF. In nucleotides, the CDR3 is TGTGCCATCGGGGCGGGATCTACAGATACGCAGTATTTT.

Of note for this clonotype: A much larger clone lies one base from this, so it may be a read error. This chain uses TRBV5-1 with TRBJ1-5; weak D call: TRBD1 (5 bases). The CDR3 runs 15 residues. The V gene's germline CDR1 is SGHRS and CDR2 YFSETQ. The CDR3 region is CASGLGHVSNQPQHF. For the CDR3, the DNA is TGCGCCAGCGGCTTGGGGCATGTTAGCAATCAGCCCCAGCATTTT.

This clonotype showed up just a few times. This sequence joins TRBV3-1 and TRBJ2-5; D unclear. Trimming cost V 1 base and J 4 bases, with 13 bases left between them. Germline assignment: CDR1 LGHDT and CDR2 YNNKEL (reference sequence). This CDR3 is 15 amino acids long. In DNA, the CDR3 is TGTGCCAGCAGCCAAGTTGGTCGGCTGATAGAGACCCAGTACTTC. Protein sequence: CASSQVGRLIETQYF.

This clonotype was detected only a few times. The chain combines TRBV4-1 with TRBJ2-5; tentatively, D is TRBD2 (5 bases). This CDR3 spans 12 amino acids. V was pared by 3 bases and J by 7 bases, with 9 bases between. Germline V gene sequence: CDR1 MGHRA, CDR2 YSYEKL. This CDR3 reads CASSHPAGTQYF. The CDR3 nucleotides read TGCGCCAGCAGCCACCCCGCGGGGACCCAGTACTTC.

A note on this clonotype: Given a much more abundant clone one base away, this may be a read error. The chain combines TRBV7-2 with TRBJ2-7; D is possibly TRBD2 (6 bases). Deletions cut 3 bases from V and 4 bases from J, with 13 bases between. This CDR3 is built from 14 residues. The germline V gene has CDR1 SGHTA and CDR2 FQGNSA. The CDR3 protein is CASSFGGGMYEQYF. The CDR3 DNA reads TGTGCCAGCAGCTTCGGTGGCGGGATGTACGAGCAGTACTTC.

This clonotype turned up a few times. The chain combines TRBV7-9 with TRBJ2-2, with D possibly TRBD2 on 5 matching bases. CDR1 is SEHNR, CDR2 FQNEAQ, per germline (reference sequence). V lost 5 bases and J 7 bases, leaving 17 bases between the germline ends. The CDR3 is 15 residues long. The CDR3 spells CASSRPRLGSGELFF. The CDR3, as DNA: TGTGCCAGCAGCCGGCCGAGATTGGGGAGCGGGGAGCTGTTTTTT.

This clonotype was seen a handful of times. Given a much more abundant clone one base away, this may be a read error. The CDR3 is CAGAGTSGGDTQYF. The CDR3 region has the DNA TGCGCCGGCGCCGGGACTAGCGGGGGAGATACGCAGTATTTT. This rearrangement joins TRBV5-1 to TRBJ2-3; 14 bases match TRBD2. Trimming at V came to 10 bases and at J to 5 bases, leaving 6 bases not matched to a gene. CDR1 and CDR2 (germline): SGHRS, YFSETQ. The CDR3 is 14 amino acids.

The chain joins TRBV5-1 to TRBJ2-1; 7 positions match TRBD2. With V trimmed by 4 bases and J by 5 bases, 6 bases remained unmatched. CDR1 SGHRS and CDR2 YFSETQ come from the germline V gene. There are 14 residues in the CDR3. The CDR3 DNA follows: TGCGCCAGCAGCGGGGGGGGACTGGACAATGAGCAGTTCTTC. This sequence encodes CASSGGGLDNEQFF.

Worth noting for this clonotype: A single base separates this from a much larger clone, so it may be a read error. The chain employs TRBV6-6 and TRBJ2-7; weak D call: TRBD2 (6 bases). CDR1 MNHNY and CDR2 SVGAGI come from the germline V gene (reference sequence). This CDR3 has 15 residues. CDR3 DNA sequence: TGTGTCAGCAGTTACGCGGCGGGGCCGTCCTACGAGCAGTACTTC. Translating gives CVSSYAAGPSYEQYF.

This clonotype was recorded a few times. The chain uses TRBV29-1 and TRBJ2-2, with TRBD1 matching over 7 bases. The CDR3 contains 14 residues. The V and J ends lost 6 bases and 2 bases, in that order; junction bases with no gene match: 6. Germline-derived CDR1 and CDR2 are SQVTM and ANQGSEA. CDR3 loop: CSVADRVNTGELFF. For the CDR3, the DNA is TGCAGCGTCGCCGACAGGGTTAACACCGGGGAGCTGTTTTTT.

Notes on this clonotype: Mismatch with germline at one junction end may stem from a read error. The chain recombines TRBV5-6 with TRBJ2-5; 7 bases are a match to TRBD1. CDR3 size: 14 residues. Per germline, CDR1 SGHDT and CDR2 YYEEEE. CDR3 residues: CTSSNRGLRETQYF. The CDR3 nucleotides are TGTACCAGCAGTAACAGGGGCCTCCGGGAGACCCAGTACTTC.

This clonotype was counted only a few times. The chain has TRBV10-3 and TRBJ2-7, with TRBD1 identical over 7 bases. The germline V gene has CDR1 ENHRY and CDR2 SYGVKD. J was trimmed by 0 bases and V by 3 bases; bases with no gene match: 5. The CDR3 runs to 15 residues. This CDR3 reads CAISETGANSYEQYF. The CDR3 region has the DNA TGTGCCATCAGTGAAACAGGGGCGAACTCCTACGAGCAGTACTTC.

This clonotype was detected ten times or more. The chain has TRBV10-1 and TRBJ2-4; 10 nucleotides line up with TRBD2. The trim removed 0 bases at V and 4 bases at J, leaving 0 bases unmatched. Germline CDR1 and CDR2: WNHNN and SYGVQD (reference sequence). This CDR3 contains 15 residues. The CDR3 DNA sequence: TGCGCCAGCAGTGAGTCTAGCGGGGGGAAAAACATTCAGTACTTC. Protein: CASSESSGGKNIQYF.

Ten or more counts support this clonotype. This chain joins TRBV18 and TRBJ2-7, with a possible D match to TRBD1 (5 bases). This CDR3 has 12 amino acids. Germline V gene sequence: CDR1 KGHSH, CDR2 LQKENI. Deletions cut 3 bases from V and 5 bases from J, with 8 bases between. Here the CDR3 DNA reads TGTGCCAGCTCACCCCGACAGAACGAGCAGTACTTC. It yields the protein CASSPRQNEQYF.

V and J are TRBV3-1 and TRBJ2-2; D is tentatively TRBD1 or TRBD2 (6 bases each). The CDR3 extends over 14 amino acids. Germline CDR1 is LGHDT and CDR2 is YNNKEL (reference sequence). Between the trimmed V and J ends, which lost 6 bases and 6 bases, there was a span of 14 bases. The CDR3 DNA reads TGTGCCAGCAGTGCTAGCCGGGGGCCCGGGGAGCTGTTTTTT. Its protein is CASSASRGPGELFF. The full variable domain, with the rest looked up from reference TRBV3-1 and TRBJ2-2, is DTAVSQTPKYLVTQMGNDKSIKCEQNLGHDTMYWYKQDSKKFLKIMFSYNNKELIINETVPNRFSPKSPDKAHLNLHINSLELGDSAVYFCASSASRGPGELFFGEGSRLTVL.

The chain recombines TRBV20-1 with TRBJ2-2; the D call may be TRBD1 or TRBD2 (6 bases each). Germline CDR1 and CDR2: DFQATT and SNEGSKA (reference sequence). Trimming took 3 bases from V and 5 from J, leaving 13 bases between them. The CDR3 spans 14 residues. CDR3 coding DNA: TGCAGTGCTAGGGGGGCGGGGCGGACCGGGGAGCTGTTTTTT. The encoded protein is CSARGAGRTGELFF.

The chain employs TRBV5-5 and TRBJ1-1, with D uncertain. Germline CDR1 SGHKS, CDR2 YYEKEE (reference sequence). This CDR3 spans 14 amino acids. V gave up 8 bases and J gave up 5 bases, with 19 bases separating them. The CDR3 sequence: CASGLVGFVTEAFF. The CDR3 nucleotides read TGTGCCAGTGGCTTGGTAGGGTTTGTGACTGAAGCTTTCTTT.

A few counts support this clonotype. The chain carries TRBV5-6 and TRBJ1-6; D is unresolved. The V gene lost 4 bases and the J gene lost 5 bases, with 10 bases spanning the gap. Germline CDR1 reads SGHDT; CDR2 reads YYEEEE. The CDR3 runs to 14 residues. Written as DNA, the CDR3 is TGTGCCAGCAGCCAACGGACCGATAATTCACCCCTCCACTTT. Translating it yields CASSQRTDNSPLHF.

This clonotype was detected a few times. The chain has TRBV20-1 and TRBJ1-6; TRBD1 is a possible D gene (5 bases). Germline V gene lookup returns CDR1 DFQATT and CDR2 SNEGSKA (reference sequence). The CDR3 spans 14 residues. V gave up 3 bases and J gave up 5 bases, with 11 bases separating them. The DNA of the CDR3 is TGCAGTGCTAGGGGGGAGAGGGATAATTCACCCCTCCACTTT. Residues: CSARGERDNSPLHF.

Comments on this clonotype: A much larger clone differs by one base, so this may be a read error. This chain links TRBV12-3 or TRBV12-4 with TRBJ2-4; D might be TRBD1 or TRBD2, each matching 10 bases. V was pared by 4 bases and J by 13 bases, with 23 bases between. CDR3 length: 15 amino acids. The CDR3: CASSCRAGGTGEQYF. The CDR3 coding sequence is TGTGCCAGCAGTTGCCGAGCGGGAGGGACAGGGGAGCAGTACTTC.

The rearrangement joins TRBV20-1 to TRBJ2-5, with D perhaps being TRBD1 or TRBD2 (5 bases each). CDR1 and CDR2 (germline): DFQATT, SNEGSKA (reference sequence). The CDR3 is made up of 11 amino acids. V dropped 4 bases and J dropped 5 bases, with 8 bases sitting between them. CDR3 in DNA: TGCAGTGCTAAGGGGACGGAGACCCAGTACTTC. Translation gives CSAKGTETQYF.

This clonotype appeared many times. J is TRBJ2-4 and V is TRBV12-3 or TRBV12-4; tentatively, D is TRBD2 (6 bases). The V gene lost 6 bases and the J gene lost 2 bases, with 11 bases spanning the gap. This CDR3 has 14 amino acids. The CDR3 nucleotides read TGTGCCAGCAGCGATACTAGCTCCAAAAACATTCAGTACTTC. Translation gives CASSDTSSKNIQYF.

As to this clonotype: A single base separates this from a much larger clone, so it may be a read error. The CDR3 here is CASGPAGRMDIQYF. In nucleotides, the CDR3 is TGTGCCAGCGGCCCGGCCGGGAGGATGGACATTCAGTACTTC. V and J are TRBV5-5 and TRBJ2-7; the match to TRBD2 covers 7 bases. The J call is in doubt because the DNA end fits TRBJ2-4 better. This CDR3 contains 14 residues. Germline V CDR1 and CDR2: SGHKS, YYEKEE (reference sequence).

The genes are TRBV4-1 and TRBJ1-1; D is ambiguous. V was clipped by 2 bases and J by 1 base, with 8 bases between them. The length of the CDR3 is 14 residues. The germline V gene has CDR1 MGHRA and CDR2 YSYEKL. CDR3 amino acids: CASSQYSGNTEAFF. The CDR3 DNA is TGCGCCAGCAGCCAATATTCCGGGAACACTGAAGCTTTCTTT.